Following are 23 T cell receptor beta chains from one sample sequenced in a study of identical twins. MiXCR, applied by TCRdb to the 5' RACE reads, yields one record per CDR3 protein. The table has approximately 280,000 distinct CDR3 sequences, about 8.3% seen once. In addition, the sample was reused for a study of yellow fever vaccine responses in identical twins.

What was sequenced was memory (CD45RO+) T cells sorted from blood. The receptors shown here come from a woman aged 18-30 years in good health.

V usage is TRBV6-2 or TRBV6-3 and J usage is TRBJ2-1; 11 bases align to TRBD2. Germline assignment: CDR1 MNHEY and CDR2 SVGEGT. The J segment lost 3 bases and the V segment lost 4 bases, leaving 8 bases of the junction unmatched. The CDR3 runs to 17 residues. This CDR3 reads CASSSPKTSGNYNEQFF. The CDR3 bases are TGTGCCAGCAGTTCCCCTAAGACTAGCGGGAACTACAATGAGCAGTTCTTC.

This clonotype was detected a few times. This chain connects TRBV12-3 or TRBV12-4 to TRBJ1-5, with D unresolved. V lost 5 bases and J lost 7, with 9 bases in between. This CDR3 has 12 residues. Here the CDR3 reads CASSREGQPQHF. CDR3 DNA: TGTGCCAGCAGTCGGGAAGGGCAGCCCCAGCATTTT.

This clonotype was counted ten times or more. The DNA for the CDR3 is TGTGCCAGCAGAGGGGAGGGGGCGGATGGCTACACCTTC. It encodes CASRGEGADGYTF. V and J are TRBV12-3 or TRBV12-4 and TRBJ1-2; 7 bases line up with TRBD1. With 6 bases clipped from V and 6 bases from J, the junction kept 7 bases outside the gene matches. This CDR3 is 13 amino acids long.

In this sample, this clonotype turned up a few times. The rearrangement uses TRBV7-9 and TRBJ2-1; 8 bases align to TRBD2. The CDR3 length is 16 residues. The germline V gene has CDR1 SEHNR and CDR2 FQNEAQ (reference sequence). The junction had 14 bases not matched to a gene; V was cut back by 5 bases and J by 8 bases. The chain's CDR3 is CASSKRDGLSGDEQFF. CDR3 sequence (DNA): TGTGCCAGCAGCAAAAGGGACGGGCTTAGCGGGGATGAGCAGTTCTTC.

This clonotype occurred many times. V usage is TRBV7-2 and J usage is TRBJ2-7; 7 bases are shared with TRBD1. CDR1 and CDR2 (germline): SGHTA, FQGNSA. Germline trimming cut 5 bases from V and 2 bases from J; bases unmatched to any gene: 9. The CDR3 extends over 15 amino acids. CDR3 loop: CASSPRQGGTYEQYF. CDR3 bases: TGTGCCAGCAGCCCCAGACAGGGTGGTACCTACGAGCAGTACTTC.

This clonotype has only a few counts. The rearrangement links TRBV6-1 to TRBJ2-5; D is ambiguous. The CDR3 loop spans 13 amino acids. V lost 4 bases to trimming and J lost 0 bases, with 6 bases between them. The germline CDR1 and CDR2 sequences are MNHNS and SASEGT. The CDR3: CASSGDYQETQYF. CDR3 nucleotide sequence: TGTGCCAGCAGTGGCGACTACCAAGAGACCCAGTACTTC.

This clonotype has at least ten counts. The V call is TRBV12-3 or TRBV12-4, the J call TRBJ1-5; D perhaps matches TRBD1 (5 bases). The CDR3 spans 16 residues. V was pared by 1 base and J by 10 bases, with 20 bases between. CDR3: CASSLVGATEPLPQHF. The CDR3 nucleotides are TGTGCCAGCAGTTTAGTCGGGGCGACTGAACCCTTACCCCAGCATTTT.

This clonotype was recorded a few times. The chain employs TRBV7-2 and TRBJ1-2; unclear D gene. The CDR3 sequence is 13 residues long. V gave up 6 bases and J gave up 8 bases, with 16 bases separating them. Germline CDR1 SGHTA, CDR2 FQGNSA. The CDR3 sequence: CASSRGAVGGYTF. DNA for the CDR3: TGTGCCAGCAGTCGAGGCGCAGTGGGCGGCTACACCTTC.

The table lists this clonotype with many counts. The gene calls are TRBV11-3 and TRBJ1-1; D possibly corresponds to TRBD1 (6 bases). Germline lookup yields CDR1 SGHNT and CDR2 YENEEA. V was cut by 4 bases and J by 6 bases, with 15 bases left in between. The CDR3 spans 14 residues. CDR3 residues: CASSSTGTRSEAFF. DNA of the CDR3: TGTGCCAGCAGCTCAACCGGGACACGGTCTGAAGCTTTCTTT. Based on the CDR3 plus reference TRBV11-3 and TRBJ1-1, the full variable domain is EAGVVQSPRYKIIEKKQPVAFWCNPISGHNTLYWYLQNLGQGPELLIRYENEEAVDDSQLPKDRFSAERLKGVDSTLKIQPAELGDSAVYLCASSSTGTRSEAFFGQGTRLTVV.

This chain joins TRBV7-6 and TRBJ1-4; D uncertain. Trimming pared 5 bases from V and 6 bases from J, leaving 16 bases between. The germline V gene has CDR1 SGHVS and CDR2 FNYEAQ. This CDR3 region has 15 residues. CDR3 DNA sequence: TGTGCCAGCAGCGCGACCCTAGTTTGGGATGAAAAACTGTTTTTT. Translating gives CASSATLVWDEKLFF.

Ten or more counts support this clonotype. The rearrangement links TRBV6-2 or TRBV6-3 to TRBJ1-5; 7 bases fit TRBD1. The germline CDR1 and CDR2 sequences are MNHEY and SVGEGT. V gave up 6 bases and J gave up 4 bases; unmatched junction bases: 3. The CDR3 runs 13 residues. The CDR3 reads CASSRGQNQPQHF. CDR3 bases: TGTGCCAGCAGCCGGGGACAGAATCAGCCCCAGCATTTT.

This clonotype was detected ten times or more. For the CDR3, the DNA is TGCGCCAGCAGCCCCCGTGAGCGGGAGGGGAATGAGCAGTTCTTC. This translates into CASSPREREGNEQFF. This sequence joins TRBV5-1 and TRBJ2-1; 10 bases map to TRBD2. V was clipped by 4 bases and J by 7 bases; unmatched bases: 8. The germline gives CDR1 SGHRS, CDR2 YFSETQ. The CDR3 loop spans 15 amino acids.

This rearrangement joins TRBV6-2 or TRBV6-3 to TRBJ2-5; D gene ambiguous. Germline V CDR1 and CDR2: MNHEY, SVGEGT. CDR3 length: 13 residues. The V gene lost 7 bases and the J gene lost 0 bases, with 9 bases spanning the gap. CDR3 DNA sequence: TGTGCCAGCAAAGGGCAGAACCAAGAGACCCAGTACTTC. Its protein product is CASKGQNQETQYF.

This clonotype was counted only a few times. The chain has TRBV11-1 and TRBJ2-5, with 11 positions matching TRBD2. CDR3 length equals 15 residues. Germline loops: CDR1 SGHAT, CDR2 FQDESV (reference sequence). The V and J ends lost 5 bases and 3 bases, in that order; junction bases with no gene match: 5. DNA for the CDR3: TGTGCCAGCAGCAAAGGGACTAGCGGAAAAGAGACCCAGTACTTC. Its translation: CASSKGTSGKETQYF.

In its sample, this clonotype was seen many times. The chain links TRBV28 to TRBJ1-1; D ambiguous. Looked up from germline, CDR1 is MDHEN and CDR2 is SYDVKM. V lost 10 bases, J lost 6 bases, and 15 bases lay in between. This CDR3 contains 12 residues. CDR3 nucleotide sequence: TGTGCCACCTTTCCTTCCGGGCCTGAAGCTTTCTTT. It is translated as CATFPSGPEAFF.

The chain carries TRBV28 and TRBJ2-7; 7 nucleotides align to TRBD2. J gave up 4 bases and V 6 bases, and 12 bases lay outside the gene matches. There are 15 residues in the CDR3. In germline, CDR1 is MDHEN, CDR2 SYDVKM. The DNA of the CDR3 is TGTGCCAGCAGACCTGCTAGCGGCGCGGCGTACGAGCAGTACGTC. Its protein is CASRPASGAAYEQYV.

In the case of this clonotype: Just one base apart from a much larger clone, this may be a read error. J is TRBJ2-2 and V is TRBV7-6; D may be TRBD2 (6 bases). The CDR3 runs to 15 residues. Germline CDR1 is SGHVS and CDR2 is FNYEAQ. The CDR3 is CASSLFGGNTGELLF. The CDR3 DNA reads TGTGCCAGCAGCTTATTCGGGGGTAACACCGGGGAGCTGTTGTTT. The entire variable domain, with the rest obtained from reference TRBV7-6 and TRBJ2-2, is as follows: GAGVSQSPRYKVTKRGQDVALRCDPISGHVSLYWYRQALGQGPEFLTYFNYEAQQDKSGLPNDRFSAERPEGSISTLTIQRTEQRDSAMYRCASSLFGGNTGELLFGEGSRLTVL.

This clonotype was counted only a few times. The chain links TRBV4-1 to TRBJ1-4; perhaps TRBD1 as D (5 bases). The length of the CDR3 is 16 residues. V was shortened by 1 base and J by 4 bases, with 13 bases between the two germline ends. Germline-derived CDR1 and CDR2 are MGHRA and YSYEKL. In DNA, the CDR3 is TGCGCCAGCAGCCAAGTTTACGGGGGTGGTAATGAAAAACTGTTTTTT. This translates into CASSQVYGGGNEKLFF.

J is TRBJ2-1 and V is TRBV11-2, with 9 bases identical to TRBD2. From germline, CDR1 is SGHAT and CDR2 FQNNGV. V gave up 7 bases and J gave up 4 bases; unmatched junction bases: 17. The CDR3 is made up of 18 amino acids. In DNA, the CDR3 is TGTGCCAGCACCAAGCTGAGGGAACCTAGCGGGGCTTACAATGAGCAGTTCTTC. The encoded protein is CASTKLREPSGAYNEQFF.

At least ten counts were recorded for this clonotype. J is TRBJ1-2 and V is TRBV12-3 or TRBV12-4, with D perhaps matching TRBD1 (5 bases). Trimming removed 1 base at V and 7 bases at J, with 13 bases between. This CDR3 has 14 amino acids. This chain's CDR3 is CASSLGPGASGYTF. DNA of the CDR3: TGTGCCAGCAGTTTAGGCCCCGGGGCTAGTGGCTACACCTTC.

The V gene is TRBV20-1, the J gene TRBJ2-5; the match to TRBD2 covers 12 bases. The CDR3 sequence is 15 residues long. Looked up from germline, CDR1 is DFQATT and CDR2 is SNEGSKA (reference sequence). The trim removed 5 bases at V and 2 bases at J, leaving 6 bases unmatched. As DNA, the CDR3 is TGCAGTGCTTCCCGGACTAGCGGGATGCAAGAGACCCAGTACTTC. It specifies CSASRTSGMQETQYF.

V usage is TRBV5-1 and J usage is TRBJ2-1, with TRBD1 as a possible D gene (6 bases). The CDR3 covers 15 residues. The V gene's germline CDR1 is SGHRS and CDR2 YFSETQ. V shed 3 bases and J shed 0 bases, with 10 bases lying between them. The CDR3 DNA reads TGCGCCAGCAGCTCGGACAGTTACTCCTACAATGAGCAGTTCTTC. Translation gives CASSSDSYSYNEQFF.

This clonotype was observed a handful of times. The genes are TRBV6-1 and TRBJ2-1; TRBD2 matches at 10 bases. CDR3 size: 15 residues. The ends lost 5 bases at V and 2 bases at J; junction bases unmatched: 3. Germline CDR1 MNHNS, CDR2 SASEGT. CDR3 nucleotides: TGTGCCAGCAGTCGAAGCGGGGGGGCCTACAATGAGCAGTTCTTC. Protein: CASSRSGGAYNEQFF.